These T cell receptor beta chains were read from a single sample in a study of blood T cell repertoires in COVID-19. This table comes from immunoSEQ multiplex PCR, and its TCRdb copy is limited to in-frame clones, with some not included. The top ten clones hold about 1.5% of a sample with roughly 250,000 clones, around nine tenths of them seen once. Sequenced: PBMCs or T cells enriched from blood (not recorded which). Receptor source: a woman in her 50s who had recovered from COVID-19. Both conserved end residues are part of each CDR3. The D gene is left open where the match is weak. The size of a clone is reported for some rows only, either as once, few or many, or as a class for expanded clones.

>TRBD2|TRBV6-5|-|TRBJ2-7|14
CASSRTSGKHEQYF
TGTGCCAGCAGCCGGACTAGCGGGAAACACGAGCAGTACTTC
>TRBD1|TRBV28|once|TRBJ1-3|17
CASSPDTGEHSGNTIYF
TGTGCCAGCAGTCCAGACACAGGGGAGCACTCTGGAAACACCATATATTTT
>-|TRBV25-1|-|TRBJ2-3|14
CASTRGGDTDTQYF
TGTGCCAGCACCCGAGGAGGGGACACAGATACGCAGTATTTT
>TRBD2|TRBV7-9|few|TRBJ2-4|16
CASSNRTSGAKNIQYF
TGTGCCAGCAGCAACCGGACTAGCGGAGCCAAAAACATTCAGTACTTC
>TRBD1|TRBV27|-|TRBJ1-1|14
CASSLSRQGTEAFF
TGTGCCAGCAGTTTATCGCGACAGGGCACTGAAGCTTTCTTT
>TRBD1|TRBV5-5|-|TRBJ1-1|15
CASSSQLGQGVQAFF
TGTGCCAGCAGCTCCCAATTGGGACAGGGGGTACAAGCTTTCTTT
>-|TRBV15|-|TRBJ2-7|13
CATSRDTGFEQYF
TGTGCCACCAGCAGAGATACGGGGTTCGAGCAGTACTTC
>TRBD1|TRBV28|-|TRBJ2-7|15
CASSLPGTGEHEQYF
TGTGCCAGCAGCCTCCCCGGGACAGGGGAACACGAGCAGTACTTC
>-|TRBV28|-|TRBJ1-5|17
CASSLESPSRGNQPQHF
TGTGCCAGCAGTTTAGAGTCGCCGTCCCGAGGCAATCAGCCCCAGCATTTT
>-|TRBV28|few|TRBJ1-1|21
CASSLLLASGGEWEKGTEAFF
TGTGCCAGCAGCTTATTATTGGCCTCGGGGGGCGAATGGGAAAAAGGCACTGAAGCTTTCTTT
>TRBD2|TRBV6-5|-|TRBJ2-1|13
CASSYSGGRTWFF
TGTGCCAGCAGTTACTCGGGAGGGAGAACATGGTTCTTC
>TRBD1|TRBV7-9|-|TRBJ1-2|18
CASSLADSVEGAVDGYTF
TGTGCCAGCAGCTTAGCAGACTCGGTCGAGGGGGCCGTCGATGGCTACACCTTC
>TRBD2|TRBV28|-|TRBJ2-7|14
CASKLGLALAEQYF
TGTGCCAGCAAACTGGGACTAGCCCTGGCCGAGCAGTACTTC
>TRBD1|TRBV27|-|TRBJ2-5|13
CASSPTGRETQYF
TGTGCCAGCAGTCCGACAGGGCGGGAGACCCAGTACTTC
>TRBD1|TRBV25-1|-|TRBJ1-4|14
CASSELLQGGRMFF
TGTGCCAGCAGTGAATTGCTACAAGGGGGCCGGATGTTTTTT
>TRBD1|TRBV7-2|-|TRBJ1-1|14
CASSLGQGNTEAFF
TGTGCCAGCAGCTTAGGACAGGGGAACACTGAAGCTTTCTTT
>TRBD2|TRBV19|-|TRBJ2-1|19
CASTPHTGTSGRAYNEQFF
TGTGCCAGTACCCCCCATACGGGGACTAGCGGGAGGGCATACAATGAGCAGTTCTTC
>TRBD1|TRBV28|-|TRBJ2-7|16
CASSFGTGGYRYEQYF
TGTGCCAGCAGTTTTGGGACAGGGGGGTATCGCTACGAGCAGTACTTC
>-|TRBV4-2|few|TRBJ2-7|15
CASSQDRFPSYEQYF
TGTGCCAGCAGCCAAGATCGTTTCCCTTCCTACGAGCAGTACTTC
>-|TRBV18|few|TRBJ1-5|15
CASSPYTLEDQPQHF
TGTGCCAGCTCACCATACACACTGGAGGATCAGCCCCAGCATTTT
>TRBD2|TRBV13|-|TRBJ2-1|16
CASSPTGLNSYNEQFF
TGTGCCAGCAGCCCCACGGGACTAAACTCCTACAATGAGCAGTTCTTC
>TRBD1|TRBV10-2|-|TRBJ2-4|17
CASSPGTGSGTKNIQYF
TGCGCCAGCAGTCCCGGGACAGGGTCGGGAACCAAAAACATTCAGTACTTC
>TRBD2|TRBV7-9|-|TRBJ2-3|15
CASRGASGVTDTQYF
TGTGCCAGCCGCGGGGCTAGCGGGGTCACAGATACGCAGTATTTT
>-|TRBV7-3|-|TRBJ2-3|13
CASSLTREDTQYF
TGTGCCAGCAGCTTAACGAGGGAAGATACGCAGTATTTT
>TRBD1|TRBV19|-|TRBJ2-3|14
CASTGTGRTDTQYF
TGTGCCAGTACCGGGACAGGCCGCACAGATACGCAGTATTTT
>TRBD2|TRBV28|-|TRBJ2-1|15
CASNLAGVSRNEQFF
TGTGCCAGCAACCTAGCGGGAGTCTCACGCAATGAGCAGTTCTTC
>TRBD2|TRBV5-1|-|TRBJ2-2|15
CASSLTSGGTGELFF
TGCGCCAGCAGCTTGACAAGCGGGGGAACCGGGGAGCTGTTTTTT
>-|TRBV6-1|once|TRBJ1-5|15
CASSEWGKSNQPQHF
TGTGCCAGCAGTGAATGGGGCAAAAGCAATCAGCCCCAGCATTTT
>-|TRBV27|-|TRBJ1-4|15
CASSPIGDSNEKLFF
TGTGCCAGCAGTCCCATCGGGGACTCTAATGAAAAACTGTTTTTT
>TRBD1|TRBV6-5|-|TRBJ1-5|15
CASSFGQGSNQPQHF
TGTGCCAGCAGTTTTGGACAGGGCAGCAATCAGCCCCAGCATTTT
>TRBD2|TRBV5-1|-|TRBJ2-7|14
CASSLERGMGEQYF
TGCGCCAGCAGCTTGGAGCGGGGTATGGGCGAGCAGTACTTC
>TRBD1|TRBV19|-|TRBJ1-1|10
CATGQGKAFF
TGTGCCACGGGACAGGGGAAAGCTTTCTTT
>TRBD1|TRBV3-1/TRBV3-2|once|TRBJ1-1|15
CASSHADRGLTEAFF
TGTGCCAGCAGCCACGCTGACAGGGGATTAACTGAAGCTTTCTTT
>-|TRBV28|-|TRBJ1-5|13
CASREDSNQPQHF
TGTGCCAGCAGAGAGGATAGCAATCAGCCCCAGCATTTT
>-|TRBV5-8|-|TRBJ1-4|16
CASSSLGAGEREKLFF
TGTGCCAGCAGCTCCCTAGGGGCAGGGGAACGTGAAAAACTGTTTTTT
>-|TRBV25-1|once|TRBJ1-4|13
CASSEYRSEKLFF
TGTGCCAGCAGTGAATATAGGAGTGAAAAACTGTTTTTT
>-|TRBV29-1|-|TRBJ2-3|14
CSVTPREITDTQYF
TGCAGCGTTACCCCGCGGGAAATCACAGATACGCAGTATTTT
>TRBD1|TRBV6-4|-|TRBJ1-6|15
CASPTGGDDNSPLHF
TGTGCCAGCCCTACAGGGGGCGATGATAATTCACCCCTCCACTTT
>-|TRBV6-5|many|TRBJ1-5|13
CASSYREGQPQHF
TGTGCCAGCAGTTACAGGGAGGGACAGCCCCAGCATTTT
>TRBD2|TRBV20-1|-|TRBJ2-3|15
CSASWGTSQGDTQYF
TGCAGTGCTAGTTGGGGGACTAGCCAAGGAGATACGCAGTATTTT
>TRBD2|TRBV2|-|TRBJ2-6|15
CASTGGAPGANVLTF
TGTGCCAGCACGGGGGGGGCGCCTGGGGCCAACGTCCTGACTTTC
>-|TRBV5-1|-|TRBJ1-6|13
CASSLRSDSPLHF
TGCGCCAGCAGCTTGCGCAGTGATTCACCCCTCCACTTT
>-|TRBV6-5|-|TRBJ2-7|13
CASRARGLSEQYF
TGTGCCAGCAGGGCCAGGGGACTAAGCGAGCAGTACTTC
>TRBD1|TRBV11-2|-|TRBJ2-1|15
CASRLAGTGLDEQFF
TGTGCCAGCAGACTCGCGGGGACAGGGTTGGATGAGCAGTTCTTC
>-|TRBV27|few|TRBJ1-6|15
CASSLVRSYNSPLHF
TGTGCCAGCAGTCTAGTCCGCTCCTATAATTCACCCCTCCACTTT